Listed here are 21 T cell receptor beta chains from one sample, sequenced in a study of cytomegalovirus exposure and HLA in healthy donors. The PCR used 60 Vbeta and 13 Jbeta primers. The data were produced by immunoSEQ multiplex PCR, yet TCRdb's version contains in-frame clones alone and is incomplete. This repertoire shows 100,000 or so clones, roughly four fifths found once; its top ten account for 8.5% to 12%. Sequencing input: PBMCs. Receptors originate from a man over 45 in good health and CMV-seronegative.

CDR3 in amino acids: CASSFPLQDSSYNEQFF. The CDR3 nucleotides read TGTGCCAGCAGTTTCCCCCTCCAGGACAGCTCCTACAATGAGCAGTTCTTC. The chain uses TRBV28 and TRBJ2-1; the D gene is possibly TRBD1 (6 bases). Germline loops: CDR1 MDHEN, CDR2 SYDVKM. This CDR3 is 17 amino acids long. Trimming pared 3 bases from V and 0 bases from J, leaving 15 bases between.

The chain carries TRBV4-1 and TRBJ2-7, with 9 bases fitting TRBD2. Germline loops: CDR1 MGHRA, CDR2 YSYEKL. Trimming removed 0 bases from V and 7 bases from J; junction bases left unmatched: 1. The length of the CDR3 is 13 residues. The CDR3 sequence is CASSQDAGGEQYF. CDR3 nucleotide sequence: TGCGCCAGCAGCCAAGATGCGGGGGGGGAGCAGTACTTC.

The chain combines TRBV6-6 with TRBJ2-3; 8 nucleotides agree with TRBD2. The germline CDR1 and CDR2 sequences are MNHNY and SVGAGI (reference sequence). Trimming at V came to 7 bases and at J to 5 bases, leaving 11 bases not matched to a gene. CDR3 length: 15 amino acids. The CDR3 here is CASTQRGGQGDTQYF. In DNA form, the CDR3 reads TGTGCCAGCACCCAACGGGGGGGCCAGGGAGATACGCAGTATTTT.

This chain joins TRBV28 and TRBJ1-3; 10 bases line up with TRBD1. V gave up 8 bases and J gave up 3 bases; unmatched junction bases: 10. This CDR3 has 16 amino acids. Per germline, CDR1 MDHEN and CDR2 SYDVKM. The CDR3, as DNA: TGTGCCAGCCGTTCCCCTGGGACAGGGGATGGAAACACCATATATTTT. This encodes CASRSPGTGDGNTIYF.

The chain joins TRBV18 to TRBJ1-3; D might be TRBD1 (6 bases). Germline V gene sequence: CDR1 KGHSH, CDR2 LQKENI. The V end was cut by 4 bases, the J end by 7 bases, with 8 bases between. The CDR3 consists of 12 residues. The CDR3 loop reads CASSRDTNTIYF. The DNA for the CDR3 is TGTGCCAGCTCACGGGACACCAACACCATATATTTT.

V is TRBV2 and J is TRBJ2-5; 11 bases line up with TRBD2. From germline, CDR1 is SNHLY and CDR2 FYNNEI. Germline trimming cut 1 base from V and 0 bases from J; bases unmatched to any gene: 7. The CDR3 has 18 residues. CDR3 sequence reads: CASSEGLVAGGNQETQYF. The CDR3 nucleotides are TGTGCCAGCAGTGAAGGGTTGGTAGCGGGAGGGAACCAAGAGACCCAGTACTTC.

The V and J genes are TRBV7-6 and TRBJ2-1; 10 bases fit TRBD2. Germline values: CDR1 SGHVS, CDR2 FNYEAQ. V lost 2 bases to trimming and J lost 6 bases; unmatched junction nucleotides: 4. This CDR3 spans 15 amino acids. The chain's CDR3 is CASSLLSGGANEQFF. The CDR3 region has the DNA TGTGCCAGCAGCTTATTGAGCGGGGGGGCCAATGAGCAGTTCTTC.

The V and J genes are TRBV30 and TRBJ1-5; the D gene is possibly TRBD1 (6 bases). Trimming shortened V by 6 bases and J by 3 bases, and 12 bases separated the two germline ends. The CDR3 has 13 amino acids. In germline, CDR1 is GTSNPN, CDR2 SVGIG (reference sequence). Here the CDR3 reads CACRQGNNQPQHF. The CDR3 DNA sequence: TGTGCCTGTCGCCAGGGGAACAATCAGCCCCAGCATTTT.

The CDR3, as DNA: TGTGCCAGCACAGTTGAATCCAGGAATCAGCCCCAGCATTTT. Translating it yields CASTVESRNQPQHF. The rearrangement uses TRBV6-5 and TRBJ1-5; no clear D. The V end lost 7 bases, the J end lost 4 bases, and 14 bases lay between the germline ends. The CDR3 loop spans 14 amino acids. The germline CDR1 and CDR2 sequences are MNHEY and SVGAGI.

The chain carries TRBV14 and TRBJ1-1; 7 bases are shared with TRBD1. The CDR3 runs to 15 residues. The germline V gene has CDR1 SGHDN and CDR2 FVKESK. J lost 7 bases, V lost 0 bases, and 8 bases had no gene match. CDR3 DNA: TGTGCCAGCAGCCAAGATCTTCGAGGGGGCAATGAAGCTTTCTTT. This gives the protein CASSQDLRGGNEAFF.

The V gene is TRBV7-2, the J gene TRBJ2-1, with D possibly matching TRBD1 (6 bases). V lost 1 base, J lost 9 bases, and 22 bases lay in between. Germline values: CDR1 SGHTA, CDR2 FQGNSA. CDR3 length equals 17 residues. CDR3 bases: TGTGCCAGCAGCTTAGAGGGGGTGAGCGAGCGAGGTAGTGAGCAGTTCTTC. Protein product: CASSLEGVSERGSEQFF.

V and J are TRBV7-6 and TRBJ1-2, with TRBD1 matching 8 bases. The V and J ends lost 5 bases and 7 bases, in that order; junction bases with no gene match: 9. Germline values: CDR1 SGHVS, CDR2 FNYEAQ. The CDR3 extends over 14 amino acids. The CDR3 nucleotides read TGTGCCAGCAGCCCCTCAGGGGGCGCGGTTGGCTACACCTTC. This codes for CASSPSGGAVGYTF.

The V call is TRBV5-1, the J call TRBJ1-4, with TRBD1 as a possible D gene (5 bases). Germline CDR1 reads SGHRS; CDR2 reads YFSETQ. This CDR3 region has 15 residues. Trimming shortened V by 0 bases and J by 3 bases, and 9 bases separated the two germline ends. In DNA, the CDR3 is TGCGCCAGCAGCTTGGCGGGGGTACCTAATGAAAAACTGTTTTTT. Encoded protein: CASSLAGVPNEKLFF.

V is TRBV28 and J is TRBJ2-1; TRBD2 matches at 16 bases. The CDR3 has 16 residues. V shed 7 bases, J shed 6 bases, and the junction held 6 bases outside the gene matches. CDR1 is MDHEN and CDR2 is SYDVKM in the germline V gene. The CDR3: CASKGLAGGQGNEQFF. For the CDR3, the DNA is TGTGCCAGCAAGGGACTAGCGGGGGGGCAAGGCAATGAGCAGTTCTTC. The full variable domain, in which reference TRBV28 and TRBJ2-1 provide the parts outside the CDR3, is DVKVTQSSRYLVKRTGEKVFLECVQDMDHENMFWYRQDPGLGLRLIYFSYDVKMKEKGDIPEGYSVSREKKERFSLILESASTNQTSMYLCASKGLAGGQGNEQFFGPGTRLTVL.

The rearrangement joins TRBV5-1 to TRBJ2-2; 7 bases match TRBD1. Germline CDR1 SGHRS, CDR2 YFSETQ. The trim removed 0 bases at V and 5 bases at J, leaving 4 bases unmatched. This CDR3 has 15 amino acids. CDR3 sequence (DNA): TGCGCCAGCAGCTTGGAGGGGGCGCATACCGGGGAGCTGTTTTTT. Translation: CASSLEGAHTGELFF.

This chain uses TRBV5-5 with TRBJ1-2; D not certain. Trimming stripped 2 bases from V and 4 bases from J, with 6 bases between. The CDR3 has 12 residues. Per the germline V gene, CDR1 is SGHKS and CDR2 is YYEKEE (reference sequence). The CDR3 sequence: CASSFAVYGYTF. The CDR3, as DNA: TGTGCCAGCAGCTTTGCGGTCTATGGCTACACCTTC.

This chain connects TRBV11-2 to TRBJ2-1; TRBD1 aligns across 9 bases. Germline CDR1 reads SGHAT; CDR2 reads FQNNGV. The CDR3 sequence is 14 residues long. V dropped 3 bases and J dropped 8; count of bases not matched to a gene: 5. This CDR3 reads CASSLAGQGHEQFF. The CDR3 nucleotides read TGTGCCAGCAGCTTGGCCGGACAGGGGCATGAGCAGTTCTTC.

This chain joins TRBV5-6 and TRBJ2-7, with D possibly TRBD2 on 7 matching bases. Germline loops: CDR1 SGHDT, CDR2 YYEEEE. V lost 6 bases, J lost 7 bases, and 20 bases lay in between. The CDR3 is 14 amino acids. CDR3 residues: CASTGNGGLWEQYF. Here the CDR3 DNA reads TGTGCCAGCACCGGGAACGGGGGGCTATGGGAGCAGTACTTC. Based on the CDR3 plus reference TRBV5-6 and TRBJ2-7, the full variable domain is DAGVTQSPTHLIKTRGQQVTLRCSPKSGHDTVSWYQQALGQGPQFIFQYYEEEERQRGNFPDRFSGHQFPNYSSELNVNALLLGDSALYLCASTGNGGLWEQYFGPGTRLTVT.

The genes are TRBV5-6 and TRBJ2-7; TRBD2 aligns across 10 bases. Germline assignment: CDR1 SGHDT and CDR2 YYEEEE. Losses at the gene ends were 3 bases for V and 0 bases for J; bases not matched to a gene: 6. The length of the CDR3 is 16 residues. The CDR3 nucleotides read TGTGCCAGCAGCTGGACTAGCGGTCTTAGCTCCTACGAGCAGTACTTC. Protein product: CASSWTSGLSSYEQYF.

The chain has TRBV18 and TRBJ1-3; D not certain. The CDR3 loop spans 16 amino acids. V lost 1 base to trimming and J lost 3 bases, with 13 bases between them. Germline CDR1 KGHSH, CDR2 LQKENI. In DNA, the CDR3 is TGTGCCAGCTCACCACGGATTTTGGAGGGTGGAAACACCATATATTTT. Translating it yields CASSPRILEGGNTIYF.

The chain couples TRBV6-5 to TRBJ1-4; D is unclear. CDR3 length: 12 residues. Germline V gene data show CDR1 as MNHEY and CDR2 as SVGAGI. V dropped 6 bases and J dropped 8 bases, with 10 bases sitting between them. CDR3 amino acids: CASSPSREKLFF. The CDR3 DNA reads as TGTGCCAGCAGCCCCTCACGGGAAAAACTGTTTTTT.